The source of this TCR beta chain is a study of OX40 agonist ivuxolimab in advanced cancers. For the study at large: Patients took ivuxolimab, an agonistic anti-OX40 (CD134) antibody. Every 2 weeks, patients received ivuxolimab intravenously, dosed at 0.01 to 10 mg/kg.

The germline V gene has CDR1 SGHAT and CDR2 FQNNGV. The CDR3 spans 17 residues. V lost 5 bases, J lost 4 bases, and 11 bases stayed unmatched. The protocol was immunoSEQ multiplex PCR, while the TCRdb copy is restricted to in-frame clones and leaves out a portion. The sample includes roughly 13,000 clones, around 87% of them seen just once. The chain employs TRBV11-2 and TRBJ1-6; 7 bases map to TRBD1. The material was CD4+ or CD8+ T cells sorted from blood, obtained in a trial of the OX40 agonist ivuxolimab. This receptor was taken from an adult with an advanced solid tumor such as melanoma, head and neck, liver or kidney cancer. Written as DNA, the CDR3 is TGTGCCAGCAGCGCGCGGGACAGTGAAACATATAATTCACCCCTCCACTTT. It translates to CASSARDSETYNSPLHF.